This record covers a single TCR beta chain. Its antigen is still unknown. These data come from a study of beta chain features in type 1 diabetes. Every isolated RNA sample was fully reverse transcribed, so sequencing captured expressed TCRB transcripts. The repertoire was sequenced with immunoSEQ multiplex PCR; TCRdb's copy has only in-frame clones and lacks some. The data hold about 620,000 clones, with 15% to 19% observed a single time. Whole-study findings and limits: When VDJ junctions were examined, type 1 diabetes patients showed fewer insertions and more deletions.

A single heparinised blood sample, averaging roughly 100 mL, was obtained per donor. The CDR3 spans 15 residues. V gave up 0 bases and J gave up 6 bases; unmatched junction bases: 6. Germline V gene sequence: CDR1 SGHRS, CDR2 YFSETQ. The TCR sequence derives from a man between 18 and 29 years old in good health. The rearrangement uses TRBV5-1 and TRBJ1-5; TRBD1 agrees at 7 bases. What was sequenced was naive CD4+ T cells from blood. The CDR3 region has the DNA TGCGCCAGCAGCTTGGGGACAGGCGAGCTTCAGCCCCAGCATTTT. This codes for CASSLGTGELQPQHF.